This T cell receptor (beta chain) was recovered during a study of blood T cell repertoires in COVID-19. Background on the study: Sites across the United States, Italy and Spain contributed samples from acute and convalescent COVID-19. From T cells, B-cell-depleted T cells, or PBMCs came the material, which was cDNA or gDNA.

In the source study's methods: Researchers report that nucleated cell counts were estimated from reference gene primer amplification. Libraries were prepared by immunoSEQ multiplex PCR; TCRdb keeps only in-frame clonotypes and omits some of them. D and trimming were read from the DNA, whereas the V and J calls and clone size are those reported in that table. Among 240,000 or so clones, about 80% were seen once, and the ten largest hold 2.5% to 4%. This clone was detected only a few times. This CDR3 region has 15 residues. Looked up from germline, CDR1 is SGHKS and CDR2 is YYEKEE (reference sequence). With V trimmed by 3 bases and J by 3 bases, 6 bases remained unmatched.

The clonotype originates from a woman older than 75 with acute or convalescent COVID-19. The gene calls are TRBV5-5 and TRBJ1-5; 7 bases fit TRBD1. The sequenced sample was peripheral blood. The CDR3 is CASSSGQAINQPQHF. The CDR3 bases are TGTGCCAGCAGCTCCGGACAGGCGATCAATCAGCCCCAGCATTTT.